Below, 18 T cell receptor beta chains from the same sample are listed, as sequenced in a study of blood T cell repertoires in COVID-19. Assay used: immunoSEQ multiplex PCR; TCRdb lists only in-frame clones, some missing. The sample yields fewer than 300,000 clones, around 85% seen once. Material: peripheral blood. The receptors come from a human donor with COVID-19, enrolled during active disease. The donor label of this sample is uncertain.

This sequence joins TRBV3-1 (or the pseudogene TRBV3-2) and TRBJ1-1; D is ambiguous. Germline V gives CDR1 LGHDT, CDR2 YNNKEL (reference sequence). The CDR3 contains 14 residues. Between the trimmed V and J ends, which lost 6 bases and 2 bases, there was a span of 13 bases. CDR3 DNA sequence: TGTGCCAGCAGGGAAGAAGGGAGAAACACTGAAGCTTTCTTT. Translation gives CASREEGRNTEAFF.

The genes are TRBV5-5 and TRBJ1-1; D is undetermined. V was pared by 2 bases and J by 2 bases, with 16 bases between. Germline CDR1 SGHKS, CDR2 YYEKEE (reference sequence). The CDR3 has 16 residues. The CDR3 bases are TGTGCCAGCAGCTTAGTGGGTCGAGGCGACAACACTGAAGCTTTCTTT. It yields the protein CASSLVGRGDNTEAFF.

As for this clone: At the DNA level, this CDR3 is encoded by other sequences in the same sample as well. V gene TRBV5-1 combines with J gene TRBJ1-4; 7 bases match TRBD1. The CDR3 sequence is 15 residues long. From germline, CDR1 is SGHRS and CDR2 YFSETQ. The junction had 4 bases not matched to a gene; V was cut back by 4 bases and J by 1 base. The CDR3 DNA reads TGCGCCAGCAGCCTTGGGGACAGAACTAATGAAAAACTGTTTTTT. The encoded protein is CASSLGDRTNEKLFF.

The J gene is TRBJ1-1, the V gene TRBV2, with D possibly TRBD1 on 6 matching bases. V was clipped by 8 bases and J by 5 bases, with 15 bases between them. This CDR3 comprises 13 residues. Germline CDR1 SNHLY, CDR2 FYNNEI. The CDR3 coding sequence is TGTGCCAGCTCACAGGGTAGGGGTACTGAAGCTTTCTTT. Translating it yields CASSQGRGTEAFF. Full variable domain (remainder filled in from reference TRBV2 and TRBJ1-1): EPEVTQTPSHQVTQMGQEVILRCVPISNHLYFYWYRQILGQKVEFLVSFYNNEISEKSEIFDDQFSVERPDGSNFTLKIRSTKLEDSAMYFCASSQGRGTEAFFGQGTRLTVV.

The V and J genes are TRBV7-9 and TRBJ1-1, with D possibly being TRBD1 (5 bases). V was clipped by 7 bases and J by 11 bases, with 14 bases between them. The CDR3 is 11 residues long. Germline V lookup: CDR1 SEHNR, CDR2 FQNEAQ (reference sequence). The CDR3 reads CASTIGAHAFF. The CDR3 region has the DNA TGTGCCAGCACCATAGGGGCACACGCTTTCTTT.

J is TRBJ1-1 and V is TRBV7-9; possibly TRBD1 for D (5 bases). Per the germline V gene, CDR1 is SEHNR and CDR2 is FQNEAQ (reference sequence). The CDR3 is 15 amino acids. The ends were cut back, 1 base at V and 4 bases at J, with 13 bases in the middle. The CDR3 region has the DNA TGTGCCAGCAGCTTAGATCGGGGGGAGATCACTGAAGCTTTCTTT. Amino acids: CASSLDRGEITEAFF. Filled out from reference TRBV7-9 and TRBJ1-1, the complete variable domain reads DTGVSQNPRHKITKRGQNVTFRCDPISEHNRLYWYRQTLGQGPEFLTYFQNEAQLEKSRLLSDRFSAERPKGSFSTLEIQRTEQGDSAMYLCASSLDRGEITEAFFGQGTRLTVV.

The chain combines TRBV30 with TRBJ1-1, with TRBD1 matching 9 bases. Trimming removed 8 bases from V and 3 bases from J; junction bases left unmatched: 7. Germline V CDR1 and CDR2: GTSNPN, SVGIG (reference sequence). This CDR3 region has 13 residues. CDR3 DNA sequence: TGTGCCGGTAACCGGGACAGGGACACTGAAGCTTTCTTT. It encodes CAGNRDRDTEAFF.

This chain uses TRBV6-2 or TRBV6-3 with TRBJ2-1, with 10 nucleotides matching TRBD2. With V trimmed by 1 base and J by 7 bases, 13 bases remained unmatched. The germline CDR1 and CDR2 sequences are MNHEY and SVGEGT. This CDR3 region has 18 residues. The CDR3 here is CASSYLGLAVGFTNEQFF. In nucleotides, the CDR3 is TGTGCCAGCAGTTACTTAGGACTAGCGGTTGGTTTTACAAATGAGCAGTTCTTC.

The chain combines TRBV2 with TRBJ2-3, with 7 bases that match TRBD1. Germline V gene sequence: CDR1 SNHLY, CDR2 FYNNEI. Trimming removed 6 bases from V and 0 bases from J; junction bases left unmatched: 6. This CDR3 region has 15 residues. The chain's CDR3 is CASRRDRASTDTQYF. The CDR3 region has the DNA TGTGCCAGCAGGAGAGACAGGGCCAGCACAGATACGCAGTATTTT.

V and J are TRBV19 and TRBJ2-1, with D possibly TRBD2 on 6 matching bases. V was pared by 7 bases and J by 10 bases, with 23 bases between. CDR3 size: 15 residues. The V gene's germline CDR1 is LNHDA and CDR2 SQIVND (reference sequence). DNA for the CDR3: TGTGCCAGTAAGAGTGACGCTAGCGCCGATGGGGAGCAGTTCTTC. Translating gives CASKSDASADGEQFF.

CDR3 sequence: CASRRLAGGTGELFF. The CDR3 bases are TGTGCCAGCAGACGACTAGCGGGAGGCACCGGGGAGCTGTTTTTT. The chain recombines TRBV2 with TRBJ2-2; 13 bases agree with TRBD2. The CDR3 covers 15 residues. CDR1 SNHLY and CDR2 FYNNEI come from the germline V gene. V lost 6 bases, J lost 4 bases, and 2 bases stayed unmatched.

The CDR3 sequence: CASSSTTGPSNTEAFF. CDR3 bases: TGCGCCAGCAGCTCCACGACAGGGCCCTCGAACACTGAAGCTTTCTTT. The chain recombines TRBV5-1 with TRBJ1-1, with 7 bases matching TRBD1. V gave up 3 bases and J gave up 1 base; unmatched junction bases: 9. Germline CDR1 reads SGHRS; CDR2 reads YFSETQ. This CDR3 spans 16 amino acids.

The rearrangement uses TRBV11-2 and TRBJ2-2, with TRBD1 identical over 9 bases. CDR1 SGHAT and CDR2 FQNNGV come from the germline V gene. After removal of 2 bases from V and 0 bases from J, the junction contained 7 bases not matched to a gene. The CDR3 runs 18 residues. This chain's CDR3 is CASSLYGQGRTNTGELFF. The CDR3 DNA is TGTGCCAGCAGCTTATACGGACAGGGGAGAACGAACACCGGGGAGCTGTTTTTT.

The rearrangement links TRBV28 to TRBJ1-2; 7 bases agree with TRBD1. The CDR3 runs 13 residues. V shed 7 bases, J shed 5 bases, and the junction held 7 bases outside the gene matches. Germline V gene sequence: CDR1 MDHEN, CDR2 SYDVKM. The CDR3 is CASTTDRLYGYTF. The CDR3 DNA sequence: TGTGCCAGCACCACGGACAGGTTATATGGCTACACCTTC.

This chain links TRBV18 with TRBJ2-3; TRBD1 matches 10 bases. CDR1 is KGHSH and CDR2 is LQKENI in the germline V gene. The ends lost 0 bases at V and 1 base at J; junction bases unmatched: 4. The CDR3 runs 17 residues. In nucleotides, the CDR3 is TGTGCCAGCTCACCACCGACAGGGGGCCGGGGCACAGATACGCAGTATTTT. Translated, it gives CASSPPTGGRGTDTQYF.

The J gene is TRBJ2-1, the V gene TRBV11-2; 14 bases align to TRBD2. The CDR3 runs 15 residues. From germline, CDR1 is SGHAT and CDR2 FQNNGV. Trimming at V came to 5 bases and at J to 7 bases, leaving 4 bases not matched to a gene. This CDR3 reads CASSPGLAGENEQFF. CDR3 bases: TGTGCCAGCAGCCCGGGACTAGCGGGAGAGAATGAGCAGTTCTTC.

The chain combines TRBV19 with TRBJ1-1; D gene unclear. The germline V gene encodes CDR1 LNHDA and CDR2 SQIVND (reference sequence). The V end lost 4 bases, the J end lost 1 base, and 7 bases lay between the germline ends. The CDR3 is 13 amino acids. The CDR3 protein is CASSKAGNTEAFF. CDR3 coding DNA: TGTGCCAGTAGTAAGGCAGGGAACACTGAAGCTTTCTTT. Based on the CDR3 plus reference TRBV19 and TRBJ1-1, the full variable domain is DGGITQSPKYLFRKEGQNVTLSCEQNLNHDAMYWYRQDPGQGLRLIYYSQIVNDFQKGDIAEGYSVSREKKESFPLTVTSAQKNPTAFYLCASSKAGNTEAFFGQGTRLTVV.

V usage is TRBV3-1 (or the pseudogene TRBV3-2) and J usage is TRBJ1-1; TRBD1 aligns across 8 bases. The ends lost 4 bases at V and 2 bases at J; junction bases unmatched: 6. In germline, CDR1 is LGHDT, CDR2 YNNKEL (reference sequence). The CDR3 spans 15 residues. This CDR3 is CASSRGGQGNTEAFF. The CDR3, as DNA: TGTGCCAGCAGCCGGGGTGGACAGGGTAACACTGAAGCTTTCTTT.